Listed below are T cell receptor beta chains from one sample, sequenced in a study of shared clonotypes between healthy human individuals. Generated by immunoSEQ multiplex PCR, the TCRdb table keeps only in-frame clones and is missing some. The repertoire has some 2 million clones, 85% to 95% of them found once; the top ten carry about 1.1%. Sequences were obtained from naive CD8+ T cells sorted from blood. The source of these receptors is a man aged 18 to 30 in good health. The CDR3 runs from the conserved cysteine through the conserved F or W. Fields, in order: J gene, V gene, CDR3 protein.

J: TRBJ2-1; V: TRBV30; CDR3: CAWSSGMGDYNEQFF
J: TRBJ2-2; V: TRBV2; CDR3: CASSKGWGEDTGELFF
J: TRBJ2-7; V: TRBV25-1; CDR3: CASSAAYEQYF
J: TRBJ1-2; V: TRBV18; CDR3: CASSPERGGLYYGYTF
J: TRBJ2-5; V: TRBV7-2; CDR3: CASSVHRVQETQYF
J: TRBJ2-7; V: TRBV4-1; CDR3: CASSQLGTGVYEQYF
J: TRBJ1-4; V: TRBV27; CDR3: CASSGQGFFEKLFF
J: TRBJ1-5; V: TRBV6-1; CDR3: CASSEWRGDNQPQHF
J: TRBJ1-1; V: TRBV6-5; CDR3: CASTLTPTGLTEAFF
J: TRBJ2-3; V: TRBV18; CDR3: CASSTTETTSGGGWNTQYF
J: TRBJ1-5; V: TRBV19; CDR3: CASSTTGAANQPQHF
J: TRBJ1-1; V: TRBV6-5; CDR3: CASSYEHRGGDEAFF
J: TRBJ2-1; V: TRBV10-3; CDR3: CAISESGQASYNEQFF
J: TRBJ2-5; V: TRBV13; CDR3: CASSPRTGGQETQYF
J: TRBJ1-2; V: TRBV9; CDR3: CASSPGTGGYGYTF
J: TRBJ2-3; V: TRBV15; CDR3: CATSVSGQSTDTQYF
J: TRBJ2-5; V: TRBV2; CDR3: CASSDSRTSGNQETQYF
J: TRBJ2-7; V: TRBV7-2; CDR3: CASSRKRDSSYEQYF
J: TRBJ2-1; V: TRBV19; CDR3: CASSPLAGVSNEQFF
J: TRBJ2-1; V: TRBV9; CDR3: CASSSPGGYNEQFF
J: TRBJ1-5; V: TRBV13; CDR3: CASSDRTTSNQPQHF
J: TRBJ1-2; V: TRBV7-9; CDR3: CASSPTGNYGYTF
J: TRBJ2-7; V: TRBV4-1; CDR3: CASSAGGSGASYEQYF
J: TRBJ2-5; V: TRBV13; CDR3: CASSTRTSGLLETQYF
J: TRBJ2-1; V: TRBV29-1; CDR3: CSAHGGGEQFF
J: TRBJ1-5; V: TRBV21-1; CDR3: CASSTPLPGARWDSNQPQHF
J: TRBJ2-4; V: TRBV4-2; CDR3: CASSLGSSEDIQYF
J: TRBJ2-5; V: TRBV4-1; CDR3: CASSQGQGELKDRYTQYF
J: TRBJ2-5; V: TRBV11-2; CDR3: CASSLGLKETQYF
J: TRBJ2-7; V: TRBV29-1; CDR3: CSVCDRGYEQYF
J: TRBJ2-1; V: TRBV7-2; CDR3: CASSLVGGLEQFF
J: TRBJ2-5; V: TRBV7-9; CDR3: CASSGGDRLETQYF
J: TRBJ2-7; V: TRBV5-1; CDR3: CASSSRGRGRGDYEQYF
J: TRBJ2-1; V: TRBV5-4; CDR3: CASSFLAGVGPNEQFF
J: TRBJ1-2; V: TRBV7-9; CDR3: CASSNRDREDYGYTF
J: TRBJ1-6; V: TRBV7-2; CDR3: CASSLVVAGWNSPLHF
J: TRBJ1-6; V: TRBV10-3; CDR3: CASGDGENSPLHF
J: TRBJ1-6; V: TRBV27; CDR3: CASSLSGGPRVNSPLHF
J: TRBJ1-1; V: TRBV7-9; CDR3: CASSFAGGEAFF
J: TRBJ1-1; V: TRBV4-1; CDR3: CASSQDQGAVTEAFF
J: TRBJ2-7; V: TRBV10-1; CDR3: CASNEVQGLYF
J: TRBJ2-5; V: TRBV30; CDR3: CAWSVPGGQTQYF
J: TRBJ1-1; V: TRBV6-1; CDR3: CASSLGHTTEAFF
J: TRBJ2-3; V: TRBV6-6; CDR3: CASSSIGIGTDTQYF
J: TRBJ1-1; V: TRBV27; CDR3: CASSLFSDRGGLNTEAFF
J: TRBJ2-1; V: TRBV11-2; CDR3: CASSLRPGGNYNEQFF
J: TRBJ2-7; V: TRBV6-5; CDR3: CASSYEPGGNEQYF
J: TRBJ2-1; V: TRBV14; CDR3: CASSQDRGTYNEQFF
J: TRBJ2-7; V: TRBV11-2; CDR3: CASSLGAGGNYEQYF
J: TRBJ2-7; V: TRBV10-2; CDR3: CASSDGSGRSYEQYF